These 26 T cell receptor beta chains came from one sample sequenced in a study of CD8 T cells in ankylosing spondylitis. TCRdb passed the 5' RACE reads through MiXCR, listing each CDR3 protein once. The sample records 80,000 to 90,000 distinct CDR3 sequences, around 30% being singletons. Sequencing input: blood, either unsorted or a sorted T cell fraction (not recorded which). These TCRs come from a male donor with ankylosing spondylitis or in good health (not recorded which).

This clonotype was observed a few times. The V gene is TRBV29-1, the J gene TRBJ2-3; 7 nucleotides agree with TRBD1. With V trimmed by 4 bases and J by 4 bases, 11 bases remained unmatched. The CDR3 totals 15 residues. Germline CDR1 and CDR2: SQVTM and ANQGSEA. The CDR3 nucleotides are TGCAGCGTTGGAAGGAGACAGGGTAATTCAGATACGCAGTATTTT. Translating gives CSVGRRQGNSDTQYF.

The V call is TRBV5-1, the J call TRBJ1-3; no firm D call. Germline CDR1 reads SGHRS; CDR2 reads YFSETQ. CDR3 size: 16 residues. Between the trimmed V and J ends, which lost 0 bases and 2 bases, there was a span of 12 bases. The CDR3 sequence: CASSLEGRYAGNTIYF. In DNA form, the CDR3 reads TGCGCCAGCAGCTTGGAAGGGAGATATGCTGGAAACACCATATATTTT.

The V gene is TRBV5-1, the J gene TRBJ2-5; D remains unclear. The CDR3 extends over 14 amino acids. CDR1 and CDR2 from the germline V gene are SGHRS and YFSETQ. Trimming left V 0 bases short and J 2 bases short, with 8 bases between. CDR3 DNA: TGCGCCAGCAGCTTGGGGGTTACACAAGAGACCCAGTACTTC. It yields the protein CASSLGVTQETQYF.

This clonotype has more than one count but fewer than ten. V usage is TRBV20-1 and J usage is TRBJ2-1; 7 positions agree with TRBD2. The germline CDR1 and CDR2 sequences are DFQATT and SNEGSKA (reference sequence). V was clipped by 5 bases and J by 5 bases; unmatched bases: 12. The CDR3 spans 15 residues. The CDR3 DNA sequence: TGCAGTGCTGGGGGGAAGTCTAGCGGCCACAATGAGCAGTTCTTC. This sequence encodes CSAGGKSSGHNEQFF.

In DNA, the CDR3 is TGTGCCAGCAGCCACCTCGACAGGAGTCTATGGATGAACACTGAAGCTTTCTTT. It specifies CASSHLDRSLWMNTEAFF. The gene calls are TRBV11-1 and TRBJ1-1; tentatively, D is TRBD1 (6 bases). CDR1 SGHAT and CDR2 FQDESV come from the germline V gene (reference sequence). The CDR3 length is 18 residues. Trimming took off 5 bases at V and 0 bases at J, with 22 bases between the two ends.

This clonotype was seen a handful of times. This sequence joins TRBV12-3 or TRBV12-4 and TRBJ2-5; D is unclear. V lost 2 bases, J lost 1 base, and 5 bases lay in between. There are 13 residues in the CDR3. CDR3: CASSLLLQETQYF. As DNA, the CDR3 is TGTGCCAGCAGTTTACTACTCCAAGAGACCCAGTACTTC.

The genes are TRBV7-8 and TRBJ1-2, with D unresolved. Germline V gene data show CDR1 as SGHVS and CDR2 as FQNEAQ. The V end was cut by 5 bases, the J end by 6 bases, with 13 bases between. CDR3 length: 13 residues. The CDR3 DNA reads as TGTGCCAGCAGCGGCAGGATTCGGGATGGCTACACCTTC. This encodes CASSGRIRDGYTF.

This clonotype came up a few times. Here the CDR3 DNA reads TGCAGCGTGGGCCGATCGGGCGGGGAGCTGTTTTTT. It codes for CSVGRSGGELFF. The chain is built from TRBV29-1 and TRBJ2-2; D gene unclear. Looked up from germline, CDR1 is SQVTM and CDR2 is ANQGSEA. CDR3 length: 12 amino acids. Trimming pared 6 bases from V and 7 bases from J, leaving 12 bases between.

This chain joins TRBV30 and TRBJ1-1; D is undetermined. Trimming removed 3 bases at V and 2 bases at J, with 19 bases between. The CDR3 runs 16 residues. Germline V gene lookup returns CDR1 GTSNPN and CDR2 SVGIG (reference sequence). In DNA, the CDR3 is TGTGCCTGGAGCCGGACCTTAACGGTACTTAACACTGAAGCTTTCTTT. Protein sequence: CAWSRTLTVLNTEAFF.

V and J are TRBV7-8 and TRBJ2-1; 8 bases line up with TRBD2. The V segment lost 4 bases and the J segment 3 bases; nucleotides outside the gene matches: 14. Germline loops: CDR1 SGHVS, CDR2 FQNEAQ. The CDR3 has 18 amino acids. CDR3 amino acids: CASSSILGKRENYNEQFF. The CDR3 DNA reads as TGTGCCAGCAGCTCCATCCTCGGGAAGCGGGAGAACTACAATGAGCAGTTCTTC.

This clonotype was seen a handful of times. The rearrangement uses TRBV18 and TRBJ2-7; TRBD2 matches 12 bases. The CDR3 is 15 residues long. Unmatched junction bases numbered 9, after V lost 6 bases and J lost 6 bases. From germline, CDR1 is KGHSH and CDR2 LQKENI. The CDR3 protein is CASSRASGGAIEQYV. The CDR3 coding sequence is TGTGCCAGCTCGCGTGCTAGCGGGGGGGCGATCGAGCAGTACGTC.

A few counts support this clonotype. The rearrangement uses TRBV5-1 and TRBJ1-3; D is ambiguous. The germline CDR1 and CDR2 sequences are SGHRS and YFSETQ. The CDR3 spans 13 residues. The V gene lost 4 bases and the J gene lost 4 bases, with 9 bases spanning the gap. The CDR3 loop reads CASSIAGGNTIYF. In DNA, the CDR3 is TGCGCCAGCAGCATCGCGGGGGGAAACACCATATATTTT.

The gene calls are TRBV5-1 and TRBJ1-2; a possible D gene is TRBD1 (5 bases). The CDR3 totals 16 residues. Trimming removed 4 bases from V and 4 bases from J, with 20 bases in between. Germline CDR1 is SGHRS and CDR2 is YFSETQ. CDR3 sequence (DNA): TGCGCCAGCAGCCCGTCTGACCCGGGACCGCGCTATGGCTACACCTTC. It translates to CASSPSDPGPRYGYTF.

This clonotype was seen only a few times. This chain joins TRBV15 and TRBJ2-5; D call uncertain. Germline assignment: CDR1 LNHNV and CDR2 YYDKDF (reference sequence). V dropped 0 bases and J dropped 0 bases, with 8 bases sitting between them. There are 15 residues in the CDR3. This chain's CDR3 is CATSRDLRHQETQYF. In nucleotides, the CDR3 is TGTGCCACCAGCAGAGATCTAAGGCACCAAGAGACCCAGTACTTC. The complete variable domain, with remaining parts taken from reference TRBV15 and TRBJ2-5, reads DAMVIQNPRYQVTQFGKPVTLSCSQTLNHNVMYWYQQKSSQAPKLLFHYYDKDFNNEADTPDNFQSRRPNTSFCFLDIRSPGLGDTAMYLCATSRDLRHQETQYFGPGTRLLVL.

In this sample, this clonotype turned up a few times. This chain joins TRBV12-3 or TRBV12-4 and TRBJ1-1; 7 bases line up with TRBD1. This CDR3 has 12 amino acids. V was pared by 6 bases and J by 8 bases, with 6 bases of the junction left unmatched. CDR3 nucleotide sequence: TGTGCCAGCAGCCCCGGACAGGCAGAAGCTTTCTTT. It is translated as CASSPGQAEAFF.

This chain links TRBV7-2 with TRBJ2-1; TRBD2 matches 7 bases. The length of the CDR3 is 14 residues. V dropped 4 bases and J dropped 4; count of bases not matched to a gene: 4. CDR1 is SGHTA and CDR2 is FQGNSA in the germline V gene. The CDR3 reads CASSSGLTYNEQFF. CDR3 nucleotide sequence: TGTGCCAGCAGCTCGGGACTAACTTACAATGAGCAGTTCTTC.

This clonotype was counted many times. This sequence joins TRBV29-1 and TRBJ2-2, with D possibly TRBD1 on 6 matching bases. The CDR3 consists of 14 residues. Germline CDR1 reads SQVTM; CDR2 reads ANQGSEA. Trimming left V 4 bases short and J 2 bases short, with 11 bases between. CDR3 protein: CSVATGRNTGELFF. CDR3 in DNA: TGCAGCGTTGCGACAGGCCGAAACACCGGGGAGCTGTTTTTT.

This chain uses TRBV7-2 with TRBJ2-5, with D perhaps assigned TRBD1 or TRBD2 (5 bases each). This CDR3 is built from 13 residues. The germline V gene has CDR1 SGHTA and CDR2 FQGNSA. Trimming stripped 6 bases from V and 9 bases from J, with 17 bases between. CDR3 loop: CASSGTEVGAQYF. In DNA form, the CDR3 reads TGTGCCAGCAGTGGGACGGAGGTCGGCGCCCAGTACTTC.

This clonotype was seen more than once but under ten times. The V call is TRBV3-1, the J call TRBJ2-3, with no clear D. V was shortened by 4 bases and J by 1 base, with 12 bases between the two germline ends. Germline V CDR1 and CDR2: LGHDT, YNNKEL (reference sequence). This CDR3 region has 15 residues. The DNA for the CDR3 is TGTGCCAGCAGCCCAAGTTTGATCCGCACAGATACGCAGTATTTT. Translating gives CASSPSLIRTDTQYF.

The sample holds a few counts of this clonotype. The rearrangement links TRBV7-9 to TRBJ1-5; D is unclear. Germline assignment: CDR1 SEHNR and CDR2 FQNEAQ (reference sequence). The germline V and J ends were trimmed by 1 base and 10 bases, with 14 bases remaining between them. The CDR3 loop spans 14 amino acids. The CDR3 sequence: CASSLGRHLDPQHF. CDR3 DNA sequence: TGTGCCAGCAGCTTAGGCAGACACCTTGATCCCCAGCATTTT.

The chain employs TRBV2 and TRBJ2-3; TRBD2 aligns across 10 bases. V shed 2 bases, J shed 1 base, and the junction held 0 bases outside the gene matches. There are 15 residues in the CDR3. Germline CDR1 and CDR2: SNHLY and FYNNEI. The CDR3 region is CASSELAGGTDTQYF. CDR3 bases: TGTGCCAGCAGTGAACTAGCGGGAGGCACAGATACGCAGTATTTT.

This clonotype was recorded a few times. This chain connects TRBV6-5 to TRBJ2-7; a possible D gene is TRBD2 (6 bases). With 4 bases removed from V and 4 bases from J, the gap between germline ends came to 20 bases. Looked up from germline, CDR1 is MNHEY and CDR2 is SVGAGI. The CDR3 totals 16 residues. For the CDR3, the DNA is TGTGCCAGCAGTTCCCCAGCCGGGCGGGATAGTTACGAGCAGTACTTC. As protein: CASSSPAGRDSYEQYF.

This chain links TRBV20-1 with TRBJ2-3; TRBD1 matches at 11 bases. Germline values: CDR1 DFQATT, CDR2 SNEGSKA (reference sequence). Trimming at V came to 6 bases and at J to 3 bases, leaving 8 bases not matched to a gene. The CDR3 extends over 15 amino acids. The CDR3 is CSAPRTGGETDTQYF. The CDR3 coding sequence is TGCAGTGCCCCCCGGACAGGGGGCGAAACAGATACGCAGTATTTT.

The genes are TRBV29-1 and TRBJ1-1; weak D call: TRBD1 (5 bases). CDR1 is SQVTM and CDR2 is ANQGSEA in the germline V gene. This CDR3 is 14 amino acids long. Trimming cost V 4 bases and J 1 base, with 13 bases left between them. The CDR3 here is CSVAGGMTNTEAFF. CDR3 in DNA: TGCAGCGTTGCTGGGGGGATGACGAACACTGAAGCTTTCTTT.

This clonotype was recorded a few times. V is TRBV14 and J is TRBJ1-3; D not resolved. V was trimmed by 5 bases and J by 0 bases, leaving 14 bases between them. CDR1 is SGHDN and CDR2 is FVKESK in the germline V gene. The CDR3 loop spans 16 amino acids. In DNA form, the CDR3 reads TGTGCCAGCAGCACGACAAGGGAATCCTCTGGAAACACCATATATTTT. Encoded protein: CASSTTRESSGNTIYF.

CDR3 protein: CASSSGQVRGGYEQYF. CDR3 bases: TGCGCCAGCAGCTCTGGACAGGTCCGCGGGGGCTACGAGCAGTACTTC. This chain links TRBV5-1 with TRBJ2-7; D might be TRBD1 or TRBD2, each matching 7 bases. The germline V gene encodes CDR1 SGHRS and CDR2 YFSETQ. CDR3 length: 16 residues. V was clipped by 3 bases and J by 3 bases, with 19 bases between them.